The 23 T cell receptor beta chains presented below share a single source sample, sequenced in a study of brain metastases from non-small cell lung cancer. Here immunoSEQ multiplex PCR was the method, and the copy in TCRdb shows in-frame clones only, minus some. The sample records 14,000 to 15,000 clones, about 80% being singletons. The specimen sequenced was primary lung tumor tissue. These receptors originate from a donor over 35 with non-small cell lung cancer.

The genes are TRBV5-1 and TRBJ2-6; D may correspond to TRBD1 or TRBD2 (5 bases each). This CDR3 region has 17 residues. Germline values: CDR1 SGHRS, CDR2 YFSETQ. The V gene lost 5 bases and the J gene lost 1 base, with 16 bases spanning the gap. The DNA of the CDR3 is TGCGCCAGCAGTTCATTATCAGGGAGATCTGGGGCCAACGTCCTGACTTTC. It encodes CASSSLSGRSGANVLTF.

The chain uses TRBV6-5 and TRBJ2-1; a weak D match, TRBD2 (6 bases). The V gene lost 6 bases and the J gene lost 3 bases, with 15 bases spanning the gap. This CDR3 contains 15 residues. In germline, CDR1 is MNHEY, CDR2 SVGAGI. CDR3 sequence: CASRYRDSHYNEQFF. Here the CDR3 DNA reads TGTGCCAGCAGATACCGGGACTCCCACTACAATGAGCAGTTCTTC.

J is TRBJ2-7 and V is TRBV11-3; TRBD1 matches at 9 bases. The germline CDR1 and CDR2 sequences are SGHNT and YENEEA. The CDR3 length is 14 residues. V lost 8 bases and J lost 4; bases outside the gene matches: 9. CDR3 nucleotides: TGTGCCAGCCGGGGGACAGGGCTTGGATACGAGCAGTACTTC. It encodes CASRGTGLGYEQYF.

CDR3 amino acids: CASSPWTGDTQYF. DNA of the CDR3: TGCGCCAGCAGCCCCTGGACGGGGGATACGCAGTATTTT. The chain combines TRBV5-1 with TRBJ2-3, with a tentative D call TRBD2 (5 bases). V dropped 4 bases and J dropped 6 bases, with 12 bases sitting between them. This CDR3 has 13 amino acids. Germline CDR1 is SGHRS and CDR2 is YFSETQ.

With respect to this clone: The junction and the germline gene differ at one end; a read error may be behind it. J is TRBJ1-3 and V is TRBV7-9; D is undetermined. In germline, CDR1 is SEHNR, CDR2 FQNEAQ (reference sequence). This CDR3 region has 15 residues. Here the CDR3 reads CASSPSDNFYLPGRF. The DNA for the CDR3 is TGTGCCAGCAGCCCCTCTGACAACTTCTACCTCCCGGGGAGATTT.

This chain joins TRBV18 and TRBJ2-1; 8 bases agree with TRBD2. J was trimmed by 5 bases and V by 6 bases; bases with no gene match: 9. Looked up from germline, CDR1 is KGHSH and CDR2 is LQKENI. The CDR3 length is 15 residues. The DNA for the CDR3 is TGTGCCAGCTCCGGGAGGGCGTCCTGGGACAATGAGCAGTTCTTC. It yields the protein CASSGRASWDNEQFF.

With respect to this clone: A junction boundary mismatches the germline segment, possibly from a read error. The identical CDR3 is also encoded by other nucleotide sequences in the sample. V is TRBV10-3 and J is TRBJ1-2; D is uncertain. This CDR3 comprises 15 residues. Germline V gene lookup returns CDR1 ENHRY and CDR2 SYGVKD. The chain's CDR3 is CAISEAKEINYGYTF. The CDR3 coding sequence is TGTGCTATCAGTGAAGCGAAAGAGATTAACTATGGCTACACCTTC.

The chain uses TRBV4-3 and TRBJ1-4, with unresolved D. Per the germline V gene, CDR1 is LGHNA and CDR2 is YSLEER. Trimming shortened V by 0 bases and J by 6 bases, and 17 bases separated the two germline ends. This CDR3 has 17 amino acids. CDR3 amino acids: CASSQEMEASGDEKLFF. The CDR3 DNA sequence: TGCGCCAGCAGCCAAGAAATGGAGGCCTCTGGGGATGAAAAACTGTTTTTT.

The genes are TRBV9 and TRBJ1-2, with 8 positions matching TRBD1. V trimming: 5 bases; J trimming: 1 base; junction bases outside the gene matches: 7. Germline CDR1 SGDLS, CDR2 YYNGEE. The CDR3 has 15 amino acids. CDR3 DNA: TGTGCCAGCAGTCCCGGGACAGGAGTTAACTATGGCTACACCTTC. This sequence encodes CASSPGTGVNYGYTF.

The CDR3 loop reads CASSYTGRKTEAFF. The CDR3 nucleotides read TGTGCCAGCAGCTACACAGGGCGTAAGACTGAAGCTTTCTTT. The chain recombines TRBV7-2 with TRBJ1-1; TRBD1 might be the D (6 bases). V was shortened by 4 bases and J by 5 bases, with 14 bases between the two germline ends. The V gene's germline CDR1 is SGHTA and CDR2 FQGNSA. This CDR3 region has 14 residues.

This clone came up once. The J gene is TRBJ1-1, the V gene TRBV12-3 or TRBV12-4; D might be TRBD1 (5 bases). There are 13 residues in the CDR3. V was shortened by 3 bases and J by 4 bases, with 9 bases between the two germline ends. The CDR3 sequence is CASSFLGVTEAFF. CDR3 nucleotide sequence: TGTGCCAGCAGTTTTTTAGGGGTCACTGAAGCTTTCTTT.

The J gene is TRBJ1-2, the V gene TRBV15; D ambiguous. This CDR3 has 15 amino acids. Germline CDR1 reads LNHNV; CDR2 reads YYDKDF (reference sequence). V was shortened by 0 bases and J by 4 bases, with 12 bases between the two germline ends. In DNA form, the CDR3 reads TGTGCCACCAGCAGAGAGTGGGATCTAAGCTATGGCTACACCTTC. It specifies CATSREWDLSYGYTF.

V usage is TRBV20-1 and J usage is TRBJ2-7; perhaps TRBD1 as D (6 bases). Germline V lookup: CDR1 DFQATT, CDR2 SNEGSKA (reference sequence). V was cut by 2 bases and J by 6 bases, with 8 bases left in between. This CDR3 has 11 residues. This CDR3 reads CSARTGSEQYV. The CDR3 DNA sequence: TGCAGTGCTAGAACAGGGTCCGAGCAGTACGTC.

The V and J genes are TRBV19 and TRBJ2-4; D is unclear. This CDR3 region has 13 residues. Trimming took 4 bases from V and 4 from J, leaving 8 bases between them. Germline V CDR1 and CDR2: LNHDA, SQIVND (reference sequence). CDR3 sequence (DNA): TGTGCCAGTAGTAGCGGAGCTAAAAACATTCAGTACTTC. This translates into CASSSGAKNIQYF.

This clone was seen only once. The CDR3 DNA reads as TGTGCCAGCTCACTGGGTCGCCTAATGAACACTGAAGCTTTCTTT. Its translation: CASSLGRLMNTEAFF. This rearrangement joins TRBV18 to TRBJ1-1; D unresolved. Germline CDR1 is KGHSH and CDR2 is LQKENI. Deletions cut 4 bases from V and 0 bases from J, with 12 bases between. The CDR3 is 15 residues long. Variable domain in full (rest from reference TRBV18 and TRBJ1-1): NAGVMQNPRHLVRRRGQEARLRCSPMKGHSHVYWYRQLPEEGLKFMVYLQKENIIDESGMPKERFSAEFPKEGPSILRIQQVVRGDSAAYFCASSLGRLMNTEAFFGQGTRLTVV.

The chain links TRBV7-3 to TRBJ2-3; D tentatively reads TRBD1 or TRBD2 (6 bases each). Trimming removed 4 bases from V and 8 bases from J, with 10 bases in between. There are 12 residues in the CDR3. Per the germline V gene, CDR1 is SGHTA and CDR2 is FQGTGA. Written as DNA, the CDR3 is TGTGCCAGCAGCTCACAGGGAGGTACGCAGTATTTT. This translates into CASSSQGGTQYF.

The chain combines TRBV6-5 with TRBJ1-4; TRBD1 matches at 7 bases. The CDR3 extends over 15 amino acids. Looked up from germline, CDR1 is MNHEY and CDR2 is SVGAGI. Unmatched junction bases numbered 10, after V lost 7 bases and J lost 5 bases. CDR3 amino acids: CASKEEGTVNEKLFF. The CDR3 DNA is TGTGCCAGCAAAGAGGAAGGGACAGTAAATGAAAAACTGTTTTTT.

J is TRBJ2-3 and V is TRBV5-1; 8 nucleotides agree with TRBD2. Germline values: CDR1 SGHRS, CDR2 YFSETQ. This CDR3 is 15 amino acids long. J gave up 3 bases and V 0 bases, and 3 bases lay outside the gene matches. The CDR3 here is CASSLAGTSTDTQYF. CDR3 in DNA: TGCGCCAGCAGCTTGGCCGGGACTAGTACAGATACGCAGTATTTT.

This clone occurred once. The chain carries TRBV7-9 and TRBJ2-3, with a weak D call TRBD1 (5 bases). CDR3 length: 14 residues. V lost 2 bases and J lost 6, with 12 bases in between. Germline-derived CDR1 and CDR2 are SEHNR and FQNEAQ (reference sequence). CDR3 DNA sequence: TGTGCCAGCAGCTTAAGGCAGGGCAGCGATACGCAGTATTTT. This gives the protein CASSLRQGSDTQYF.

Comments on this clone: The junction shows a germline mismatch at one end, possibly a read error. The chain recombines TRBV10-3 with TRBJ2-7, with 9 bases identical to TRBD2. The CDR3 is made up of 14 amino acids. Germline V gene data show CDR1 as ENHRY and CDR2 as SYGVKD. The CDR3 sequence is CVISERGARNEQYF. The CDR3 DNA reads as TGTGTCATCAGTGAGCGGGGGGCGCGGAACGAGCAGTACTTC.

Only one count was recorded for this clone. This chain connects TRBV7-3 to TRBJ1-1; 8 positions match TRBD1. V trimming: 2 bases; J trimming: 6 bases; junction bases outside the gene matches: 8. Looked up from germline, CDR1 is SGHTA and CDR2 is FQGTGA. The CDR3 is made up of 15 amino acids. In DNA form, the CDR3 reads TGTGCCAGCAGCTTATCAGGACAGGGAAAGTCTGAAGCTTTCTTT. Translating it yields CASSLSGQGKSEAFF. Combining the CDR3 with reference TRBV7-3 and TRBJ1-1 gives the whole variable domain GAGVSQTPSNKVTEKGKYVELRCDPISGHTALYWYRQSLGQGPEFLIYFQGTGAADDSGLPNDRFFAVRPEGSVSTLKIQRTERGDSAVYLCASSLSGQGKSEAFFGQGTRLTVV.

V gene TRBV30 combines with J gene TRBJ2-2; no clear D gene. The germline V gene encodes CDR1 GTSNPN and CDR2 SVGIG (reference sequence). The CDR3 contains 12 residues. Trimming stripped 5 bases from V and 3 bases from J, with 7 bases between. CDR3 region: CAWGFHTGELFF. Here the CDR3 DNA reads TGTGCCTGGGGATTTCACACCGGGGAGCTGTTTTTT. Full variable domain (missing parts from reference TRBV30 and TRBJ2-2): SQTIHQWPATLVQPVGSPLSLECTVEGTSNPNLYWYRQAAGRGLQLLFYSVGIGQISSEVPQNLSASRPQDRQFILSSKKLLLSDSGFYLCAWGFHTGELFFGEGSRLTVL.

This clone was counted only a few times. The chain couples TRBV6-4 to TRBJ2-3; D is perhaps TRBD1 (5 bases). Germline CDR1 reads MRHNA; CDR2 reads SNTAGT. Trimming shortened V by 5 bases and J by 0 bases, and 9 bases separated the two germline ends. The CDR3 spans 14 residues. The CDR3 is CASSQGSSTDTQYF. The CDR3, as DNA: TGTGCCAGCAGTCAGGGCAGTAGCACAGATACGCAGTATTTT.